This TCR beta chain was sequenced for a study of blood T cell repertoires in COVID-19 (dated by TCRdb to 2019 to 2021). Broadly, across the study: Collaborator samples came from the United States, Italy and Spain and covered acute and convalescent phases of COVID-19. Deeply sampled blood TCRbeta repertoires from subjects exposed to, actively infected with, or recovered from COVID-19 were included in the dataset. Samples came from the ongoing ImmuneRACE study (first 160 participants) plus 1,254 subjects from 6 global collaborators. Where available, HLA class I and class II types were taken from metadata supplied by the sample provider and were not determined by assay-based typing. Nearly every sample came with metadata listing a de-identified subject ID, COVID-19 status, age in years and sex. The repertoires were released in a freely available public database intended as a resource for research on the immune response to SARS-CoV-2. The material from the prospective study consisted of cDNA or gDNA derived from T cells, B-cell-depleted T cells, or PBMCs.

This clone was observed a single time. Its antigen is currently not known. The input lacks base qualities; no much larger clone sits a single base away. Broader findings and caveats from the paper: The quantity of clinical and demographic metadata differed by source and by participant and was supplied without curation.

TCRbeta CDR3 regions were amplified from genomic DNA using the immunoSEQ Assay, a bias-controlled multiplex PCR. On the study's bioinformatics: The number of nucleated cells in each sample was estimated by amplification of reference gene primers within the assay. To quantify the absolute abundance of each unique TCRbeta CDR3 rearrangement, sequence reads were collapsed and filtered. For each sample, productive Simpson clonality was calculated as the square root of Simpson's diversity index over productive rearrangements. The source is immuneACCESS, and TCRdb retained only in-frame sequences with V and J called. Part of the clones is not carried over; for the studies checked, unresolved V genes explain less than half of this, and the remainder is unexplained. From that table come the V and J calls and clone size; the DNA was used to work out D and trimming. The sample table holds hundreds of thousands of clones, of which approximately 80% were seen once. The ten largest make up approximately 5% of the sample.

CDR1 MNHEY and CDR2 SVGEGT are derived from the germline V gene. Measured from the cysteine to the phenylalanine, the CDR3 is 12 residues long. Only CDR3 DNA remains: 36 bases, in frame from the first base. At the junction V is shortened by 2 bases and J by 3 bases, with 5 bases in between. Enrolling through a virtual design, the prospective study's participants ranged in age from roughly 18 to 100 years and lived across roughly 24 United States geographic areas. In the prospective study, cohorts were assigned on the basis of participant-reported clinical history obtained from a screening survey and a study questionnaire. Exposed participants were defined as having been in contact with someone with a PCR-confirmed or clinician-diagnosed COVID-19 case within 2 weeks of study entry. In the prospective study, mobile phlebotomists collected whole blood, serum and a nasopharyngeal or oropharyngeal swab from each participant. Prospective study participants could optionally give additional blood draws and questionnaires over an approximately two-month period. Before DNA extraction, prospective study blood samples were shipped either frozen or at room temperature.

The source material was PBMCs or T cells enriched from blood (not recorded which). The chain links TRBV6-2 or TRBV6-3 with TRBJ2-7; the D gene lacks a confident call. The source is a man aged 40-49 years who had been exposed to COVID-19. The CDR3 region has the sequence CASSYIGYEQYF. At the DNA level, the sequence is TGTGCCAGCAGTTACATCGGCTACGAGCAGTACTTC.